This T cell receptor beta chain was recovered during a study of cytomegalovirus exposure and HLA in healthy donors (dated by TCRdb to about 2017). A note on the overall study: According to an earlier analysis of 450 to 650 of the donors, some 170 million T cells yielded 95 million to 140 million unique TCR beta sequences and approximately 300 Gb of sequence data. In the later analysis, no new phenotypic data were used to find candidate immune exposures; instead, reliance was placed on TCR beta sequences and their occurrence across donors. Roughly 300 gigabases of sequencing data and tens of millions of unique TCR sequences were included in an early release covering roughly 700 HLA-typed donors. Of the roughly 400 genotyped donors, more than 75% were placed in the genetic ancestry cluster associated with self-reported Caucasian donors. Every repertoire in the discovery cohort had been generated on one and the same sequencing platform. HLA typing covered class I and class II loci at four-digit resolution. A later analysis re-examined previously published TCR beta repertoires from just over 650 donors and added high-resolution HLA genotyping to investigate patterns of TCR occurrence. Using immunosequencing, the study profiled T cell repertoires from around 680 subjects and related those repertoires to cytomegalovirus serostatus. A handful of DR-DQ haplotypes were handled as single units for association and clustering because linkage in the cohort was strong. To predict cytomegalovirus infection status, the study brought together high-throughput TCR immunosequencing, statistical association of individual TCRs with disease status, and machine learning. Among some 400 genotyped donors of the cohort, an average of around 250,000 unique TCR beta nucleotide sequences was sequenced per donor, of which 15% to 20% were non-productive. The number of typed donors differed by locus: about 629-630 for A, B, C, DRB1 and DQB1; 522 for DQA1; 606 for DPA1; and roughly 450 for DPB1. Genome-wide SNP genotypes for about 65% of the 666 donors were used in a later genetic analysis, which treated that subset as a discovery cohort. An earlier analysis of about 620 of the donors applied high-throughput TCR beta sequencing to assess whether each TCR beta V gene segment acted as functional or pseudogenic. In addition to the first cohort of 666 subjects, a separate validation cohort of about 120 different subjects was used. The study aimed to test whether cataloging public T cell receptors could reveal signatures of past pathogen exposure. Donor age, sex, ethnicity and CMV serostatus were compiled alongside the repertoire data. Study-wide conclusions, independent of this receptor: Most CMV-associated TCR beta chains appeared to be HLA-restricted in a later analysis, and the HLA associations seemed to be driven largely by CMV exposure. A group of highly shared sequence variants was considered likely to be a technical artifact of the sequencing pipeline. In a later analysis, HLA-associated TCR beta chains were found to be more clonally expanded and to have lower generation probabilities than equally common non-associated chains. Assigning TCR associations to individual alleles was difficult when HLA alleles, especially DR and DQ, strongly co-occurred. Around 16 rarely observed V segments, including chromosome 9 orphons, were excluded from the earlier analysis of some 590 of the donors because counts were too low. The authors suggested that the approach could potentially be extended to other disease states and immunological phenotypes. Only TCR beta chains were sequenced in this cohort, and the absence of alpha or paired-chain data limited detectable features. In a later analysis, TCR association rates were found to vary across HLA loci, with the most associated TCRs seen for DRB1 alleles and the fewest for HLA-C alleles. In an earlier analysis of some 550 of the donors, most TCR beta V segments were observed in productive rearrangements about 90% or about 30% of the time, broadly matching IMGT annotations. Linkage disequilibrium might explain the correlated functional status among segregating V segments, but an unknown experimental factor could not be excluded. A later analysis associated about 17,000 TCR beta sequences with specific HLA alleles at a false discovery rate of 0.05. In vitro tests confirmed that a few of the cytomegalovirus-associated TCR beta chains recognize cytomegalovirus antigens. Because some donors lacked HLA typing at each locus, the association tests relied only on the typed subset. In both the original and validation cohorts, the classifier was reported to diagnose cytomegalovirus status with high specificity and sensitivity. Across donors, most TCR sequences were observed very rarely, whereas some public TCRs were present in many individuals. Presence/absence analyses assumed roughly uniform sequencing depth across donors, an assumption that may not hold. The study gave a list of 150 to 200 TCR beta chains associated with cytomegalovirus. The 87-base-pair reads could not distinguish some IMGT-functional V segments, including TRBV6-2 and TRBV6-3, so those segments were excluded. A further reported finding was that TCR beta sequences accurately predicted the HLA-A and HLA-B alleles for most subjects in the first cohort. Several of the top co-occurrence clusters appeared to be linked to parvovirus B19, influenza, CMV and Epstein-Barr virus, according to a later analysis. A later genetic analysis associated a missense DCLRE1C variant with V-gene and J-gene trimming of TCR beta chains, and an independent cohort replicated the association. The only immune exposure information available for the cohort was CMV serostatus. A later genetic analysis reported fewer N-insertions in productive TCRs among donors in an Asian-associated ancestry cluster than the roughly 700-donor mean.

Library preparation employed the immunoSEQ multiplex PCR assay. For the multiplex PCR, a mixture combining 60 forward primers for TCR Vbeta segments and 13 reverse primers for TCR Jbeta segments was used. The CDR3 region of rearranged TCR beta genes was amplified from genomic DNA with a multiplex PCR assay. On the Illumina HiSeq System, the amplified TCR beta libraries were sequenced as 87-base-pair reads. Turning to the authors' computational methods: A later analysis counted about 80 million unique TCR beta chains across the roughly 700 repertoires, and approximately 11 million of these chains were shared by at least two donors. Raw reads were error-corrected and collapsed into unique sequences by a nearest-neighbor algorithm in which closely related sequences were merged to remove PCR and sequencing errors. Alignment of CDR3 sequences to IMGT reference sequences was used to assign V, D and J gene segments. Each retained sequence needed at least a six-nucleotide match to both a V gene segment and a J gene segment. Rearrangements were classified as productive when the CDR3 lacked stop codons and remained in frame with V and J, and all other rearrangements were classified as non-productive. Following IMGT convention, CDR3 was defined as the stretch from the second conserved V-encoded cysteine to the conserved J-encoded phenylalanine. Sequences without an unambiguous match to a single V gene segment were excluded from the earlier analysis of about 600 of the donors. An earlier analysis of roughly 590 of the donors called V segments functional above 56.7% productive rearrangements and segregating when the between-donor standard deviation exceeded 5%. To diagnose cytomegalovirus status from the catalog of TCR beta chain sequences, a statistical classification framework was built. A later analysis assigned V and J genes by comparing TCR nucleotide sequences with IMGT/GENE-DB human TR gene sequences. A later analysis assigned CDR3 sequences and most-parsimonious VDJ recombination scenarios with the TCRdist pipeline. In a later analysis, each TCR beta chain was defined by its CDR3 amino acid sequence together with its V-gene family, and reads without a unique V-gene family were excluded. In a later analysis, around 650 highly shared, low-generation-probability nucleotide sequences were removed to address suspected cross-contamination and a sequencing artifact. In a later analysis, a clonal expansion index was calculated for each public chain from normalized within-repertoire ranks of inferred template counts. A later analysis computed generation probabilities with a VDJ recombination model fitted to out-of-frame rearrangements, and checked the results against IGoR. Hypergeometric tests were used in a later analysis to score TCR-TCR, TCR-HLA and TCR-CMV co-occurrence, with a repertoire-size bias correction applied to the TCR pairs. To estimate false discovery rates, a later analysis permuted the HLA or CMV assignments 20 times. In a later analysis, co-occurring TCRs were grouped using DBSCAN, and TCRdist sequence similarity was added for clustering within HLA-allele-positive subsets. For co-occurrence clustering, repertoires with fewer than 30,000 or more than 120,000 public chains were excluded, along with about five repertoires with anomalous nucleotide sharing. What TCRdb holds here is the immuneACCESS table cut down to in-frame rearrangements. Part of the clones is not present; checked against another copy, under half of the missing clones reflect an unresolved V gene, and the others are unexplained. V and J calls and clone size are as listed in that table; D and trimming were resolved from the DNA. This sample holds 190,000 or so clones; 79% were observed only once. Of the sample, approximately 1.5% falls within the top ten clones.

Spanning cysteine to phenylalanine, the CDR3 consists of 13 amino acids. The read is trimmed to its CDR3 DNA, 39 bases read in frame from base 1. CDR1 and CDR2 are read off the germline V gene as SGHVS and FNYEAQ. V is pruned by 5 bases and J by 3 bases, leaving 3 bases of the junction without a gene match. The cohort was made up of 650 to 700 healthy bone marrow donors. At the time of sampling, every cohort member was nominally healthy, though immune exposures that went unrecorded were likely present. The donor tested CMV seropositive and was one of the 289 seropositive cohort members. A peripheral blood sample was provided by each donor, and peripheral blood mononuclear cells were used for TCR beta sequencing. The Qiagen DNeasy Blood Extraction Kit was used to extract genomic DNA from the blood cell samples. With respect to this clone: Its specific antigen is unknown. Base qualities were left out, and no much larger clone turns up one base away.

The sequenced sample was PBMCs. The sequence was collected from a girl aged 5-17 years in good health and CMV-seropositive. In this chain, TRBV7-6 is recombined with TRBJ1-1, with 7 junctional bases fitting TRBD1. This receptor has the CDR3 CASSPTGDTEAFF. The sequence in DNA is TGTGCCAGCAGCCCAACAGGGGACACTGAAGCTTTCTTT. When the CDR3 is completed using the reference TRBV7-6 and TRBJ1-1 genes on either side, the full variable domain is GAGVSQSPRYKVTKRGQDVALRCDPISGHVSLYWYRQALGQGPEFLTYFNYEAQQDKSGLPNDRFSAERPEGSISTLTIQRTEQRDSAMYRCASSPTGDTEAFFGQGTRLTVV.